The TCR beta chain under discussion was sequenced for a study of OX40 agonist ivuxolimab in advanced cancers. Across the whole study: At doses from 0.01 to 10 mg/kg, patients were given intravenous ivuxolimab every 2 weeks. Findings and limits, study-wide: Nonresponders, in some cases, also had low normalized T-cell clonal expansion. Those patients achieving a partial response at 0.1-3.0 mg/kg showed among the lowest clonal expansion.

Concerning this clone itself: No antigen is known for it.

TCRdb keeps only in-frame clones here, not all; method: immunoSEQ multiplex PCR. The sample lists under 20,000 clones, 70% to 80% seen once, with 14% to 15% in the top ten. Here the sequenced sample was CD4+ or CD8+ T cells sorted from blood, taken in a trial of the OX40 agonist ivuxolimab. The TCR originated in an adult with an advanced solid tumor such as melanoma, head and neck, liver or kidney cancer.

In DNA form, the CDR3 reads TGTGCCAGCAGCATTAGACTAGCGGGGGACCTCACCGGGGAGCTGTTTTTT. Protein sequence: CASSIRLAGDLTGELFF. V and J are TRBV7-6 and TRBJ2-2; 12 bases map to TRBD2. Trimming removed 5 bases from V and 4 bases from J; junction bases left unmatched: 8. The germline gives CDR1 SGHVS, CDR2 FNYEAQ. The CDR3 contains 17 residues.